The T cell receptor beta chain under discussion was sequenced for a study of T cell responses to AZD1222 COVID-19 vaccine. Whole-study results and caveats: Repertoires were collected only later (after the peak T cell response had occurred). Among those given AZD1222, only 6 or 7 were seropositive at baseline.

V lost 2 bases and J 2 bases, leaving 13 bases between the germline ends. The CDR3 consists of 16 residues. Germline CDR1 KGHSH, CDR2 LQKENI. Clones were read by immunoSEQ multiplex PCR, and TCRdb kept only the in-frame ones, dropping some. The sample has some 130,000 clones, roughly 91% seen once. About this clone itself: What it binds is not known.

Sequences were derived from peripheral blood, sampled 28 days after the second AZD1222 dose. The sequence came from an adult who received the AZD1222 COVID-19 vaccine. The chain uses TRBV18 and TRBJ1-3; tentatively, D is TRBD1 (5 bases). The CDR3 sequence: CASSPIRAGPGNTIYF. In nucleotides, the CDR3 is TGTGCCAGCTCACCAATTCGGGCAGGGCCTGGAAACACCATATATTTT.